The present T cell receptor beta chain was sequenced within a study of cytomegalovirus exposure and HLA in healthy donors. CDR1 is SNHLY and CDR2 is FYNNEI in the germline V gene. This CDR3 region has 15 residues. V trimming: 4 bases; J trimming: 4 bases; junction bases outside the gene matches: 4. Notes on this clone: The antigen is undetermined.

The donors gave bone marrow, and they were healthy. Vbeta (60) and Jbeta (13) primers were used in the PCR. Produced via immunoSEQ multiplex PCR; TCRdb's table is partial and in-frame only. The sample carries a few hundred thousand clones, roughly 80% recorded once. Broader study findings: The authors enumerated roughly 160 TCR beta chains as linked to cytomegalovirus. Later examination showed HLA-associated TCR beta chains had greater clonal expansion than equally common others. It was reported that the classifier diagnosed cytomegalovirus status with high specificity and sensitivity in both the original and validation cohorts.

The rearrangement links TRBV2 to TRBJ2-5; 12 bases match TRBD2. The origin of this receptor is a man aged 25 to 40 in good health and CMV-seronegative. Sample: PBMCs. CDR3 in DNA: TGTGCCAGCAGTGCTAGCGGGGGGGGATTAGAGACCCAGTACTTC. It encodes CASSASGGGLETQYF.